This T cell receptor (beta chain) was sequenced for a study of follicular helper T cells after annual influenza vaccination. On the study more broadly: Across the 2013-2014, 2014-2015 and 2015-2016 vaccination seasons, some subjects were resampled.

Whole-study findings and limits: Day 7 ICOS+CD38+ clones were most often found later in ICOS-CD38- cTfh cells.

TCRdb's table, derived via immunoSEQ multiplex PCR, lists solely in-frame clones and lacks some. Counted here are thousands of clones, approximately 88% occurring once; the ten biggest clones make up about 1.6%. V shed 3 bases and J 0 bases; nucleotides not matched to a gene: 6. Germline lookup yields CDR1 MGHDK and CDR2 SYGVNS. The CDR3 loop spans 16 amino acids. Indicated time point: 2015-2016 season, 7 days after influenza vaccination. No donor had influenza vaccine in the prior 6 months; all lived in the community. Vaccine contraindications, substance abuse, HIV/AIDS, active malignancy and active illness excluded donors. Note on this clone: The antigen is unknown.

This clonotype originated in an adult who received the influenza vaccine. This chain connects TRBV25-1 to TRBJ2-5; TRBD2 matches at 8 bases. The input for sequencing was CXCR5+ CD38- circulating T follicular helper cells from blood, taken 7 days after influenza vaccination. Subset specified: circulating Tfh, non-naive CD4+CXCR5+PD-1+ (ICOS+CD38+ or ICOS-CD38-). This chain's CDR3 is CASSDPKGLDQETQYF. The CDR3 nucleotides are TGTGCCAGCAGTGACCCTAAGGGACTAGACCAAGAGACCCAGTACTTC.